These 17 T cell receptor beta chains were sequenced from one sample in a study of T-cell reconstitution after alpha-beta-depleted transplantation in children. A library of TCRbeta sequences, prepared with unique molecular identifiers, was generated. TCRdb passed the PCR reads through MiXCR, listing each CDR3 protein once. The sample includes about 70,000 distinct CDR3 sequences, around 9.9% of them seen just once. Specimen: PBMCs, collected before TCRalphabeta/CD19-depleted stem cell transplant. These receptors originate from a boy aged 5-17 years with acute myeloid leukemia, due to receive a stem cell transplant.

At least ten counts were recorded for this clonotype. The V gene is TRBV5-1, the J gene TRBJ2-6, with a weak D call TRBD1 (6 bases). Per germline, CDR1 SGHRS and CDR2 YFSETQ. Trimming stripped 4 bases from V and 0 bases from J, with 11 bases between. The CDR3 is 16 amino acids. DNA of the CDR3: TGCGCCAGCAGCGCAGGGGTCAACTCTGGGGCCAACGTCCTGACTTTC. Its protein product is CASSAGVNSGANVLTF.

This clonotype showed up many times. This chain joins TRBV12-3 or TRBV12-4 and TRBJ2-5; TRBD1 matches 8 bases. The ends lost 4 bases at V and 5 bases at J; junction bases unmatched: 6. The CDR3 is 14 residues long. As DNA, the CDR3 is TGTGCCAGCAGTTCAGGGGGCAGACGGGAGACCCAGTACTTC. Residues: CASSSGGRRETQYF.

This clonotype was observed many times. The V and J genes are TRBV7-2 and TRBJ1-2; 8 nucleotides agree with TRBD1. V lost 3 bases, J lost 6 bases, and 3 bases stayed unmatched. In germline, CDR1 is SGHTA, CDR2 FQGNSA. The CDR3 covers 13 residues. As DNA, the CDR3 is TGTGCCAGCAGCTTTGGACAGGGTGATGGCTACACCTTC. This encodes CASSFGQGDGYTF.

This clonotype was seen many times. The rearrangement joins TRBV28 to TRBJ2-5, with a possible D match to TRBD2 (7 bases). The germline V gene has CDR1 MDHEN and CDR2 SYDVKM. Trimming cost V 7 bases and J 5 bases, with 23 bases left between them. The length of the CDR3 is 16 residues. Here the CDR3 reads CASTHDAWGGAETQYF. The CDR3 DNA is TGTGCCAGCACGCATGACGCCTGGGGGGGGGCGGAGACCCAGTACTTC. Looking up the rest from reference TRBV28 and TRBJ2-5 gives the full variable domain: DVKVTQSSRYLVKRTGEKVFLECVQDMDHENMFWYRQDPGLGLRLIYFSYDVKMKEKGDIPEGYSVSREKKERFSLILESASTNQTSMYLCASTHDAWGGAETQYFGPGTRLLVL.

This clonotype was seen at least ten times. This chain connects TRBV18 to TRBJ2-2; 9 nucleotides agree with TRBD2. The CDR3 runs to 16 residues. Germline V gene lookup returns CDR1 KGHSH and CDR2 LQKENI. V gave up 3 bases and J gave up 0 bases; unmatched junction bases: 2. For the CDR3, the DNA is TGTGCCAGCTCACCGTTAGCGGGGGCGAACACCGGGGAGCTGTTTTTT. As protein: CASSPLAGANTGELFF.

This chain links TRBV9 with TRBJ2-2; D might be TRBD2 (6 bases). V lost 4 bases and J lost 0, with 7 bases in between. Per germline, CDR1 SGDLS and CDR2 YYNGEE. The CDR3 sequence is 14 residues long. This CDR3 reads CASSRLANTGELFF. CDR3 in DNA: TGTGCCAGCAGCAGACTAGCGAACACCGGGGAGCTGTTTTTT.

This clonotype came up many times. The chain employs TRBV3-1 and TRBJ2-3; 8 bases fit TRBD2. The V and J ends lost 4 bases and 8 bases, in that order; junction bases with no gene match: 11. Germline values: CDR1 LGHDT, CDR2 YNNKEL (reference sequence). The CDR3 contains 15 residues. In DNA, the CDR3 is TGTGCCAGCAGCCCGGGGTCGGGGGGGCCGCGTACGCAGTATTTT. Amino acid sequence: CASSPGSGGPRTQYF.

This clonotype was seen repeatedly, ten times or more. This rearrangement joins TRBV6-2 or TRBV6-3 to TRBJ2-3; possible D gene TRBD2, 6 bases. CDR3 size: 17 residues. Trimming cost V 5 bases and J 0 bases, with 18 bases left between them. Germline lookup yields CDR1 MNHEY and CDR2 SVGEGT. This CDR3 is CASSRTLGLGSTDTQYF. The CDR3, as DNA: TGTGCCAGCAGTCGGACCCTGGGACTGGGTAGCACAGATACGCAGTATTTT.

The table lists this clonotype with a few counts. This rearrangement joins TRBV5-6 to TRBJ2-1; D unresolved. Deletions cut 1 base from V and 5 bases from J, with 4 bases between. The germline gives CDR1 SGHDT, CDR2 YYEEEE. The CDR3 has 12 residues. DNA of the CDR3: TGTGCCAGCAGCTTGTCGGACAATGAGCAGTTCTTC. This codes for CASSLSDNEQFF.

This clonotype was seen repeatedly, ten times or more. The rearrangement uses TRBV4-1 and TRBJ1-2; no firm D call. The germline gives CDR1 MGHRA, CDR2 YSYEKL. This CDR3 is 14 amino acids long. Trimming shortened V by 1 base and J by 8 bases, and 14 bases separated the two germline ends. The CDR3 is CASSQGMGLGGYTF. CDR3 DNA sequence: TGCGCCAGCAGCCAAGGAATGGGCCTAGGGGGCTACACCTTC.

The CDR3 DNA follows: TGTGCTAGTGGTTTGGTAGGTGACAGGGGCTCCTACAATGAGCAGTTCTTC. Translated, it gives CASGLVGDRGSYNEQFF. This rearrangement joins TRBV12-5 to TRBJ2-1; 8 bases fit TRBD1. Trimming at V came to 0 bases and at J to 0 bases, leaving 4 bases not matched to a gene. CDR1 LGHNT and CDR2 FRNRAP come from the germline V gene. CDR3 length equals 17 residues.

The table lists this clonotype with many counts. This rearrangement joins TRBV7-3 to TRBJ1-1, with 10 positions matching TRBD1. CDR3 length: 17 amino acids. Trimming at V came to 4 bases and at J to 4 bases, leaving 12 bases not matched to a gene. Germline V gene sequence: CDR1 SGHTA, CDR2 FQGTGA. The CDR3 protein is CASSSYVSGTGATEAFF. The CDR3 DNA follows: TGTGCCAGCAGCTCCTATGTGTCTGGGACAGGGGCCACTGAAGCTTTCTTT.

In its sample, this clonotype was seen many times. CDR3 nucleotide sequence: TGCAGTGCTACCATTATCGTAGCGGGGAGCACAGATACGCAGTATTTT. Protein: CSATIIVAGSTDTQYF. This chain connects TRBV20-1 to TRBJ2-3, with 8 bases that match TRBD2. Trimming took 4 bases from V and 0 from J; bases not matched to a gene: 9. In germline, CDR1 is DFQATT, CDR2 SNEGSKA (reference sequence). There are 16 residues in the CDR3.

The chain recombines TRBV7-8 with TRBJ2-7; TRBD1 might be the D (7 bases). CDR1 and CDR2 from the germline V gene are SGHVS and FQNEAQ. The length of the CDR3 is 15 residues. V was shortened by 1 base and J by 3 bases, with 13 bases between the two germline ends. CDR3 DNA sequence: TGTGCCAGCAGCTTAGTTGCGGGACAGTACTACGAGCAGTACTTC. This codes for CASSLVAGQYYEQYF.

CDR3 nucleotide sequence: TGTGCCAGCAGTCCCGCTGAGTTGGGCAGGACCGAGCAGTACTTC. Amino acids: CASSPAELGRTEQYF. This rearrangement joins TRBV7-2 to TRBJ2-7; D is ambiguous. The CDR3 loop spans 15 amino acids. CDR1 SGHTA and CDR2 FQGNSA come from the germline V gene. The V gene lost 6 bases and the J gene lost 6 bases, with 21 bases spanning the gap.

In this sample, this clonotype turned up many times. The chain couples TRBV7-3 to TRBJ2-7; 9 bases map to TRBD2. The CDR3 has 14 amino acids. Trimming took 5 bases from V and 5 from J; bases not matched to a gene: 7. The germline CDR1 and CDR2 sequences are SGHTA and FQGTGA. DNA of the CDR3: TGTGCCAGCAGCCTAAGCGGGAGGATCGACGAGCAGTACTTC. It codes for CASSLSGRIDEQYF.

This clonotype was seen repeatedly, ten times or more. This sequence joins TRBV2 and TRBJ2-1; D is undetermined. In germline, CDR1 is SNHLY, CDR2 FYNNEI. The CDR3 is 9 residues long. Trimming cost V 7 bases and J 10 bases, with 5 bases left between them. This chain's CDR3 is CASKREQFF. Written as DNA, the CDR3 is TGTGCCAGCAAAAGGGAGCAGTTCTTC. Supplemented by reference TRBV2 and TRBJ2-1, the full variable domain reads EPEVTQTPSHQVTQMGQEVILRCVPISNHLYFYWYRQILGQKVEFLVSFYNNEISEKSEIFDDQFSVERPDGSNFTLKIRSTKLEDSAMYFCASKREQFFGPGTRLTVL.